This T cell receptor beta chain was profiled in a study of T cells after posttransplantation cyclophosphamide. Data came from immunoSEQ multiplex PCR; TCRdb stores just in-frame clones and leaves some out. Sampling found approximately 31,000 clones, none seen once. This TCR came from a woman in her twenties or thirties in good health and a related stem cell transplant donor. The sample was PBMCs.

CDR3: CASSARGQINYGYTF. The CDR3 nucleotides read TGTGCCAGCAGTGCCAGGGGACAGATCAACTATGGCTACACCTTC. The rearrangement uses TRBV12-3 or TRBV12-4 and TRBJ1-2; 7 nucleotides align to TRBD1. The CDR3 has 15 residues. The V and J ends lost 5 bases and 2 bases, in that order; junction bases with no gene match: 8.